This T cell receptor (beta chain) was captured by sequencing in a study of post-analysis software for immune sequencing data (dated by TCRdb to between 2014 and 2016). At the level of the whole study: The recorded disease courses included relapsing-remitting, secondary progressive and progressive-relapsing multiple sclerosis, and some patients had no subtype annotation. The multiple sclerosis patient repertoires were compared with ten to eleven previously published healthy control repertoires from donors aged 6 to 25 years. A subset of samples was prepared in parallel using single-end sample barcoding, then pooled and co-amplified after Illumina adapter ligation. Results the study describes overall, beyond this receptor: Patients showed significantly higher frequencies than controls for about five TRBV segments, among them TRBV5-6, TRBV5-1 and TRBV20-1. Compared with controls, multiple sclerosis patients had significantly lower normalized Chao1 diversity, a finding suggesting substantial peripheral T-cell clonal expansion. Direct clustering with F measure showed strong co-clustering of samples prepared in the same batch, prompting a batch-effect correction. The control group was slightly older than the multiple sclerosis patient group.

For this clonotype: It has no known antigen specificity. Base quality data are lacking; no much larger clone is found one base away.

Trimming takes 0 bases from V and 5 bases from J, and the germline ends sit 10 bases apart. According to the germline V gene (reference sequence), CDR1 reads DFQATT and CDR2 reads SNEGSKA. From its cysteine to its phenylalanine, the CDR3 spans 13 amino acids. Solely the CDR3 DNA is kept, with 39 bases framed from the first base. The library was prepared using PCR. The reads were generated on an Illumina HiSeq 2500. Unique molecular identifiers were incorporated into TCR beta cDNA libraries to reduce PCR and sequencing biases. Per 1 to 10 million input T cells, roughly 500,000 cDNA molecules were obtained, such that each molecule approximated one T cell. Patient libraries were prepared and sequenced with the same protocol used for the earlier healthy control dataset. Within a given batch, samples were prepared together, multiplexed and sequenced on the same HiSeq lane. As for how the authors treated the data: MIGEC handled the raw barcoded reads, throwing out single-read molecular identifier groups before consensus assembly and CDR3 extraction. Clonotype tables were post-analysed with VDJtools, normalizing diversity by down-sampling all datasets to the smallest sample size. Repertoire overlap clustering matched CDR3 amino acid but not nucleotide sequences to correct batch-related cross-sample contamination. TCRdb reworked the public reads: Q25 trimming with fastp, MiXCR clone assembly, productive beta chains retained. Each entry merges the rows of one CDR3 protein and shows their most common DNA and genes. TCRdb, not the authors, supplied the V and J calls. The sample has 750,000 to 950,000 distinct CDR3 sequences on record, approximately 53% of them singletons. The leading ten clones occupy 4.6% of the sample.

To demonstrate the VDJtools post-analysis software, TCR beta repertoires were profiled from the peripheral blood of 10 to 15 young patients with multiple sclerosis. The multiple sclerosis patients were children and adolescents between about 6 and 16 years of age. The sequenced sample was blood. This clonotype was sampled from a girl aged 5-17 years with multiple sclerosis. The chain was built from TRBV20-1 and TRBJ2-5, with no reliable assignment of the D segment. The bases read TGCAGTGCTAGAGAGGGCCCGGAGGAGACCCAGTACTTC. It translates as CSAREGPEETQYF.